This passage covers 18 T cell receptor beta chains from one sample sequenced in a study of identical twins. TCRdb ran MiXCR on the 5' RACE reads and lists one entry per CDR3 protein. The sample includes about 1.7 million distinct CDR3 sequences, around 29% of them seen just once. The specimen sequenced was cord blood. These receptor sequences come from a newborn girl in good health.

To note about this clonotype: Compared with germline, one end of the junction differs, possibly owing to a read error. The chain combines TRBV29-1 with TRBJ2-3; no definite D call. Germline CDR1 reads SQVTM; CDR2 reads ANQGSEA. The CDR3 is made up of 13 amino acids. CDR3 nucleotide sequence: TGCAGCGTTGATGGCCCCGGTACGGATACGCGGTATTTT. Protein: CSVDGPGTDTRYF.

There are a few counts of this clonotype. V is TRBV20-1 and J is TRBJ2-1, with TRBD2 matching 11 bases. V was clipped by 6 bases and J by 0 bases; unmatched bases: 4. The CDR3 length is 15 residues. Germline V gene lookup returns CDR1 DFQATT and CDR2 SNEGSKA (reference sequence). The CDR3 DNA follows: TGCAGTGCGGCGCTAGCGGGAGGCTCCTACAATGAGCAGTTCTTC. It translates to CSAALAGGSYNEQFF.

The V call is TRBV20-1, the J call TRBJ1-4; D is uncertain. V lost 0 bases, J lost 2 bases, and 10 bases lay in between. Germline CDR1 is DFQATT and CDR2 is SNEGSKA (reference sequence). The CDR3 is made up of 15 amino acids. This CDR3 reads CSARDRPATNEKLFF. CDR3 coding DNA: TGCAGTGCTAGAGATAGGCCAGCTACTAATGAAAAACTGTTTTTT.

The V and J genes are TRBV27 and TRBJ2-1; 8 bases are shared with TRBD2. V dropped 0 bases and J dropped 2; count of bases not matched to a gene: 3. This CDR3 comprises 16 residues. Germline CDR1 is MNHEY and CDR2 is SMNVEV (reference sequence). In DNA, the CDR3 is TGTGCCAGCAGTTTATCGACGGGAGGGCCCTACAATGAGCAGTTCTTC. Translation gives CASSLSTGGPYNEQFF.

The table lists this clonotype with a few counts. V is TRBV12-3 or TRBV12-4 and J is TRBJ2-1; 9 bases line up with TRBD2. V dropped 5 bases and J dropped 2; count of bases not matched to a gene: 10. The length of the CDR3 is 17 residues. The CDR3, as DNA: TGTGCCAGCAGTCCCTCGACGACTAGCGGAACCTACAATGAGCAGTTCTTC. The encoded protein is CASSPSTTSGTYNEQFF.

Comments on this clonotype: The junction does not match germline at one end; this may be a read error. The chain couples TRBV7-2 to TRBJ1-2, with D possibly TRBD1 on 6 matching bases. Germline V gene data show CDR1 as SGHTA and CDR2 as FQGNSA. The CDR3 contains 15 residues. The CDR3 nucleotides read TGTGCCGGCAGCTTCGCAGGGACACTGCGGGATGGCTACACCTTC. Protein product: CAGSFAGTLRDGYTF.

This clonotype came up a few times. The chain joins TRBV29-1 to TRBJ2-6, with a weak D call TRBD2 (5 bases). Looked up from germline, CDR1 is SQVTM and CDR2 is ANQGSEA. The CDR3 totals 15 residues. Trimming stripped 6 bases from V and 0 bases from J, with 12 bases between. The CDR3 region is CSVLEGSSGANVLTF. The CDR3 DNA reads TGCAGCGTCTTAGAGGGAAGCTCTGGGGCCAACGTCCTGACTTTC.

The V and J genes are TRBV29-1 and TRBJ1-2; 8 bases align to TRBD1. V dropped 5 bases and J dropped 7; count of bases not matched to a gene: 3. Per the germline V gene, CDR1 is SQVTM and CDR2 is ANQGSEA. The CDR3 contains 11 residues. The DNA for the CDR3 is TGCAGCGTTTACACAGGGGGTGGCTACACCTTC. Its protein product is CSVYTGGGYTF.

The V call is TRBV20-1, the J call TRBJ1-2; weak D call: TRBD1 (6 bases). The length of the CDR3 is 15 residues. Per germline, CDR1 DFQATT and CDR2 SNEGSKA (reference sequence). V was pared by 3 bases and J by 5 bases, with 19 bases between. DNA for the CDR3: TGCAGTGCTAGTGTAACAGGGATCCCGGGGTATGGCTACACCTTC. This codes for CSASVTGIPGYGYTF.

V gene TRBV4-1 combines with J gene TRBJ2-7; D might be TRBD1 (5 bases). This CDR3 contains 15 residues. Between the trimmed V and J ends, which lost 0 bases and 3 bases, there was a span of 12 bases. The germline V gene encodes CDR1 MGHRA and CDR2 YSYEKL. CDR3 amino acids: CASSQDPLQGYEQYF. The DNA of the CDR3 is TGCGCCAGCAGCCAAGATCCCCTCCAGGGCTACGAGCAGTACTTC.

In this sample, this clonotype turned up many times. The CDR3 region is CASSVLASREETQYF. The CDR3 DNA follows: TGTGCCAGCAGTGTTCTAGCGTCCCGAGAAGAGACCCAGTACTTC. The chain links TRBV2 to TRBJ2-5, with D perhaps TRBD2 (6 bases). The CDR3 extends over 15 amino acids. V was cut by 4 bases and J by 3 bases, with 15 bases left in between. Germline CDR1 SNHLY, CDR2 FYNNEI.

The CDR3 here is CSAPGASAGGYNEQFF. The CDR3 DNA sequence: TGCAGTGCCCCGGGGGCTTCCGCGGGGGGCTACAATGAGCAGTTCTTC. The V call is TRBV20-1, the J call TRBJ2-1; 8 nucleotides agree with TRBD2. CDR1 is DFQATT and CDR2 is SNEGSKA in the germline V gene (reference sequence). This CDR3 region has 16 residues. V lost 6 bases to trimming and J lost 3 bases; unmatched junction nucleotides: 13.

The V gene is TRBV20-1, the J gene TRBJ2-5, with 10 bases that match TRBD2. V dropped 0 bases and J dropped 3; count of bases not matched to a gene: 10. Germline lookup yields CDR1 DFQATT and CDR2 SNEGSKA (reference sequence). This CDR3 has 17 amino acids. The CDR3 protein is CSAREPRASGGKETQYF. For the CDR3, the DNA is TGCAGTGCTAGAGAGCCCAGGGCTAGCGGGGGAAAAGAGACCCAGTACTTC.

Concerning this clonotype: Possible read error: a much larger clone is one base away. This chain uses TRBV14 with TRBJ2-5; a possible D gene is TRBD2 (6 bases). This CDR3 region has 12 residues. Germline CDR1 is SGHDN and CDR2 is FVKESK. Deletions cut 2 bases from V and 11 bases from J, with 12 bases between. The CDR3 spells CASSQSAREQYF. The CDR3 nucleotides read TGTGCCAGCAGCCAATCCGCCCGGGAGCAGTACTTC. Complete variable domain (other parts from reference TRBV14 and TRBJ2-5): EAGVTQFPSHSVIEKGQTVTLRCDPISGHDNLYWYRRVMGKEIKFLLHFVKESKQDESGMPNNRFLAERTGGTYSTLKVQPAELEDSGVYFCASSQSAREQYFGPGTRLLVL.

This CDR3 is CASSLGPTSLKFF. In nucleotides, the CDR3 is TGTGCCAGCAGCTTAGGGCCCACTAGTCTTAAGTTCTTC. The gene calls are TRBV11-2 and TRBJ2-1, with D perhaps TRBD2 (5 bases). V lost 1 base and J lost 14, with 15 bases in between. The CDR3 totals 13 residues. Germline assignment: CDR1 SGHAT and CDR2 FQNNGV.

This clonotype was found a few times. The gene calls are TRBV5-1 and TRBJ2-1; D gene ambiguous. The last part of the DNA fits TRBJ2-7 better; the J call may be wrong. This CDR3 region has 14 residues. Germline V gene lookup returns CDR1 SGHRS and CDR2 YFSETQ. CDR3 loop: CASSSRNSYNEQYF. The DNA of the CDR3 is TGCGCCAGCAGCTCCCGTAACTCCTACAATGAGCAGTACTTC.

V gene TRBV6-6 combines with J gene TRBJ2-7, with 10 nucleotides matching TRBD1. The germline V gene encodes CDR1 MNHNY and CDR2 SVGAGI (reference sequence). There are 15 residues in the CDR3. Germline trimming cut 6 bases from V and 4 bases from J; bases unmatched to any gene: 9. The CDR3 nucleotides are TGTGCCAGCAGCGGACAGGGGGGAGGTTCATACGAGCAGTACTTC. Translation gives CASSGQGGGSYEQYF.

This sequence joins TRBV12-3 or TRBV12-4 and TRBJ2-5, with TRBD1 matching 7 bases. V trimming: 6 bases; J trimming: 1 base; junction bases outside the gene matches: 8. CDR3 length: 15 residues. CDR3 in DNA: TGTGCCAGCAGAACCAAAAGGGACAGCCAAGAGACCCAGTACTTC. The encoded protein is CASRTKRDSQETQYF.